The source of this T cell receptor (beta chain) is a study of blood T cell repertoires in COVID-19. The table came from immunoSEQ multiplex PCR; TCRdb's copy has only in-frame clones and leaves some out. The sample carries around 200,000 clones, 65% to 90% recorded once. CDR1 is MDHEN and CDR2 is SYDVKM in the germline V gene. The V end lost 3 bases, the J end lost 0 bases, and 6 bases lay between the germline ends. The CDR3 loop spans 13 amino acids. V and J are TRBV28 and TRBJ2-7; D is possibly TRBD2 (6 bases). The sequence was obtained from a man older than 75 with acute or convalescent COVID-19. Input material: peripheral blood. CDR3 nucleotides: TGTGCCAGCAGTTTCGGGGGCTCCTACGAGCAGTACTTC. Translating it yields CASSFGGSYEQYF. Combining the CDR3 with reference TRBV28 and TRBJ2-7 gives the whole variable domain DVKVTQSSRYLVKRTGEKVFLECVQDMDHENMFWYRQDPGLGLRLIYFSYDVKMKEKGDIPEGYSVSREKKERFSLILESASTNQTSMYLCASSFGGSYEQYFGPGTRLTVT.